The 24 T cell receptor beta chains below were found in one sample sequenced in a study of technical replicates of blood from several donors. Data came from immunoSEQ multiplex PCR; TCRdb stores just in-frame clones and leaves some out. The sample holds 85,000 to 100,000 clones, approximately 93% seen once. Sequencing was carried out using T cells isolated from PBMCs. These receptors all come from a human donor in good health.

V gene TRBV5-1 combines with J gene TRBJ1-1; perhaps TRBD1 as D (5 bases). The CDR3 loop spans 13 amino acids. V was cut by 4 bases and J by 10 bases, with 17 bases left in between. In germline, CDR1 is SGHRS, CDR2 YFSETQ. CDR3 bases: TGCGCCAGCAGCCCATCGAGAGGAGGGGCAGCTTTCTTT. Residues: CASSPSRGGAAFF.

V gene TRBV28 combines with J gene TRBJ1-2; a possible D gene is TRBD1 (5 bases). The V end lost 3 bases, the J end lost 5 bases, and 22 bases lay between the germline ends. Germline loops: CDR1 MDHEN, CDR2 SYDVKM. This CDR3 contains 17 residues. The CDR3 sequence: CASSFGLEGKVGYGYTF. The CDR3 DNA is TGTGCCAGCAGTTTTGGTTTGGAGGGGAAGGTCGGGTATGGCTACACCTTC.

The V and J genes are TRBV10-2 and TRBJ2-2; D remains unclear. Trimming cost V 3 bases and J 8 bases, with 7 bases left between them. The germline CDR1 and CDR2 sequences are WSHSY and SAAADI. The CDR3 covers 12 residues. CDR3 nucleotides: TGCGCCAGCAGTGACTCAGCGGGGGAGCTGTTTTTT. Translation: CASSDSAGELFF.

The rearrangement joins TRBV5-4 to TRBJ1-1, with 9 bases identical to TRBD1. J lost 1 base, V lost 2 bases, and 6 bases had no gene match. This CDR3 comprises 16 residues. CDR1 SGHNT and CDR2 YYREEE come from the germline V gene (reference sequence). CDR3 region: CASSLPPTGGNTEAFF. In DNA form, the CDR3 reads TGTGCCAGCAGCTTACCACCGACAGGGGGGAACACTGAAGCTTTCTTT.

This CDR3 reads CASSLGADNPYGYTF. The CDR3 DNA follows: TGTGCCAGCAGCTTAGGGGCAGATAACCCTTATGGCTACACCTTC. The chain couples TRBV5-4 to TRBJ1-2; D is perhaps TRBD1 (5 bases). This CDR3 comprises 15 residues. In germline, CDR1 is SGHNT, CDR2 YYREEE (reference sequence). With 2 bases removed from V and 5 bases from J, the gap between germline ends came to 16 bases.

This sequence joins TRBV13 and TRBJ2-3, with 8 bases fitting TRBD2. Germline CDR1 reads PRHDT; CDR2 reads FYEKMQ (reference sequence). V shed 3 bases and J 1 base; nucleotides not matched to a gene: 6. The CDR3 sequence is 16 residues long. The CDR3 reads CASSFRKTSGTDTQYF. DNA for the CDR3: TGTGCCAGCAGCTTTCGTAAGACTAGCGGCACAGATACGCAGTATTTT.

V is TRBV5-1 and J is TRBJ1-4; 9 bases map to TRBD1. CDR3 length equals 14 residues. Germline CDR1 is SGHRS and CDR2 is YFSETQ. The V and J ends lost 2 bases and 7 bases, in that order; junction bases with no gene match: 3. CDR3 nucleotides: TGCGCCAGCAGCTTAGCGACAGGGGGTGAAAAACTGTTTTTT. Protein sequence: CASSLATGGEKLFF.

This sequence joins TRBV4-1 and TRBJ1-6, with D uncertain. CDR3 length: 12 amino acids. Germline loops: CDR1 MGHRA, CDR2 YSYEKL. With 3 bases removed from V and 8 bases from J, the gap between germline ends came to 5 bases. The CDR3 bases are TGCGCCAGCAGCCAGTATGATTCACCCCTCCACTTT. Amino acid sequence: CASSQYDSPLHF.

This chain links TRBV28 with TRBJ1-5, with 9 bases aligning to TRBD1. Germline CDR1 reads MDHEN; CDR2 reads SYDVKM. Unmatched junction bases numbered 6, after V lost 3 bases and J lost 15 bases. This CDR3 has 12 amino acids. The DNA of the CDR3 is TGTGCCAGCAGTTTCCCGGGACAGGGAGGGCATTTT. It is translated as CASSFPGQGGHF. The whole variable domain, filled in from reference TRBV28 and TRBJ1-5, reads DVKVTQSSRYLVKRTGEKVFLECVQDMDHENMFWYRQDPGLGLRLIYFSYDVKMKEKGDIPEGYSVSREKKERFSLILESASTNQTSMYLCASSFPGQGGHFGDGTRLSIL.

The gene calls are TRBV6-1 and TRBJ2-7; 12 nucleotides match TRBD2. The CDR3 covers 14 residues. The V gene's germline CDR1 is MNHNS and CDR2 SASEGT. V dropped 6 bases and J dropped 9; count of bases not matched to a gene: 9. CDR3 bases: TGTGCCAGCAGCCCCACTAGCGGGGGGAACGCGCAGTACTTC. It encodes CASSPTSGGNAQYF.

V usage is TRBV13 and J usage is TRBJ2-3; 8 bases are a match to TRBD2. CDR3 size: 16 residues. Germline lookup yields CDR1 PRHDT and CDR2 FYEKMQ (reference sequence). V lost 0 bases to trimming and J lost 1 base; unmatched junction nucleotides: 3. The CDR3 sequence is CASSLGRGGGTDTQYF. The CDR3 nucleotides are TGTGCCAGCAGCTTAGGCCGGGGGGGCGGCACAGATACGCAGTATTTT.

This rearrangement joins TRBV5-4 to TRBJ2-7; the D gene is possibly TRBD1 (7 bases). CDR1 and CDR2 (germline): SGHNT, YYREEE (reference sequence). CDR3 length equals 13 residues. The V end was cut by 4 bases, the J end by 6 bases, with 14 bases between. The chain's CDR3 is CASSPGGGREQYF. In DNA, the CDR3 is TGTGCCAGCAGCCCTGGAGGGGGCCGCGAGCAGTACTTC.

The chain recombines TRBV13 with TRBJ1-3, with 7 bases lining up with TRBD1. This CDR3 contains 15 residues. The germline V gene encodes CDR1 PRHDT and CDR2 FYEKMQ (reference sequence). Trimming at V came to 5 bases and at J to 2 bases, leaving 6 bases not matched to a gene. The CDR3 DNA reads TGTGCCAGCAGCCTGACAGGGAAGGCTGGAAACACCATATATTTT. Its translation: CASSLTGKAGNTIYF.

The gene calls are TRBV14 and TRBJ1-2; D is perhaps TRBD1 (5 bases). The germline V gene encodes CDR1 SGHDN and CDR2 FVKESK. This CDR3 is built from 18 residues. The V gene lost 3 bases and the J gene lost 7 bases, with 27 bases spanning the gap. The CDR3 is CASSHGGFYRGSYVGYTF. CDR3 nucleotide sequence: TGTGCCAGCAGCCACGGGGGGTTTTATAGAGGGTCGTACGTTGGCTACACCTTC.

The rearrangement links TRBV10-3 to TRBJ2-7; 7 bases fit TRBD1. The V gene end was trimmed by 6 bases and the J gene end by 8 bases; junction bases not matched to a gene: 10. CDR1 is ENHRY and CDR2 is SYGVKD in the germline V gene. This CDR3 has 13 residues. The CDR3 DNA sequence: TGTGCCATCAGAGAGAGGACAGGAGATAAGCAGTACTTC. It is translated as CAIRERTGDKQYF.

V gene TRBV27 combines with J gene TRBJ2-7; TRBD1 matches at 7 bases. Germline CDR1 is MNHEY and CDR2 is SMNVEV (reference sequence). The CDR3 length is 14 residues. V trimming: 3 bases; J trimming: 1 base; junction bases outside the gene matches: 3. The CDR3 sequence is CASSLGDRSYEQYF. Here the CDR3 DNA reads TGTGCCAGCAGTTTGGGGGACAGATCCTACGAGCAGTACTTC.

The J gene is TRBJ2-5, the V gene TRBV7-9; 7 positions agree with TRBD1. This CDR3 region has 15 residues. CDR1 and CDR2 from the germline V gene are SEHNR and FQNEAQ (reference sequence). V trimming: 1 base; J trimming: 5 bases; junction bases outside the gene matches: 7. DNA for the CDR3: TGTGCCAGCAGCTTAGATGACAGGGTGGGTGAGACCCAGTACTTC. Protein: CASSLDDRVGETQYF.

The chain combines TRBV5-1 with TRBJ1-2, with D perhaps matching TRBD1 (5 bases). The CDR3 has 16 amino acids. The V gene's germline CDR1 is SGHRS and CDR2 YFSETQ. V was cut by 0 bases and J by 0 bases, with 12 bases left in between. The CDR3 DNA reads TGCGCCAGCAGCTTGGCCGAACAGACAGCTAACTATGGCTACACCTTC. Amino acids: CASSLAEQTANYGYTF.

The rearrangement joins TRBV5-1 to TRBJ1-1, with D tentatively TRBD1 (5 bases). Germline V gives CDR1 SGHRS, CDR2 YFSETQ. With 2 bases removed from V and 1 base from J, the gap between germline ends came to 6 bases. This CDR3 is 13 amino acids long. The CDR3 loop reads CASSLQENTEAFF. DNA for the CDR3: TGCGCCAGCAGCTTACAGGAGAACACTGAAGCTTTCTTT. Full variable domain (remainder filled in from reference TRBV5-1 and TRBJ1-1): KAGVTQTPRYLIKTRGQQVTLSCSPISGHRSVSWYQQTPGQGLQFLFEYFSETQRNKGNFPGRFSGRQFSNSRSEMNVSTLELGDSALYLCASSLQENTEAFFGQGTRLTVV.

The rearrangement uses TRBV5-1 and TRBJ2-3; 7 bases align to TRBD1. CDR1 and CDR2 (germline): SGHRS, YFSETQ. V lost 4 bases and J lost 3; bases outside the gene matches: 8. The CDR3 runs to 15 residues. This CDR3 reads CASSRKDRQTDTQYF. The CDR3 DNA is TGCGCCAGCAGCCGTAAGGACAGGCAGACAGATACGCAGTATTTT.

The chain links TRBV29-1 to TRBJ1-1; 7 bases fit TRBD1. Unmatched junction bases numbered 4, after V lost 6 bases and J lost 0 bases. Germline loops: CDR1 SQVTM, CDR2 ANQGSEA. The CDR3 is 13 amino acids. The CDR3 sequence: CSVLDRLNTEAFF. CDR3 in DNA: TGCAGCGTCCTGGACAGGTTGAACACTGAAGCTTTCTTT. The complete variable domain, with remaining parts taken from reference TRBV29-1 and TRBJ1-1, reads SAVISQKPSRDICQRGTSLTIQCQVDSQVTMMFWYRQQPGQSLTLIATANQGSEATYESGFVIDKFPISRPNLTFSTLTVSNMSPEDSSIYLCSVLDRLNTEAFFGQGTRLTVV.

The chain joins TRBV2 to TRBJ1-1; 7 bases align to TRBD1. The trim removed 6 bases at V and 2 bases at J, leaving 3 bases unmatched. From germline, CDR1 is SNHLY and CDR2 FYNNEI. This CDR3 is 13 amino acids long. The CDR3 bases are TGTGCCAGCAGGAGGGACAGCAACACTGAAGCTTTCTTT. It encodes CASRRDSNTEAFF. Using reference TRBV2 and TRBJ1-1 for the parts outside the CDR3, the full variable domain is EPEVTQTPSHQVTQMGQEVILRCVPISNHLYFYWYRQILGQKVEFLVSFYNNEISEKSEIFDDQFSVERPDGSNFTLKIRSTKLEDSAMYFCASRRDSNTEAFFGQGTRLTVV.

This chain links TRBV29-1 with TRBJ2-2; 8 bases are a match to TRBD1. Germline trimming cut 4 bases from V and 2 bases from J; bases unmatched to any gene: 6. Germline-derived CDR1 and CDR2 are SQVTM and ANQGSEA. The CDR3 is 15 residues long. The CDR3 spells CSVGQGLRNTGELFF. In nucleotides, the CDR3 is TGCAGCGTTGGACAGGGGCTAAGAAACACCGGGGAGCTGTTTTTT.

Written as DNA, the CDR3 is TGCGCCAGCAGCTTGGGACTAGCGGGGCAGTATTTT. This sequence encodes CASSLGLAGQYF. This chain joins TRBV5-1 and TRBJ2-3; 10 nucleotides line up with TRBD2. The CDR3 loop spans 12 amino acids. Trimming cost V 0 bases and J 11 bases; bases outside gene matches: 0. CDR1 SGHRS and CDR2 YFSETQ come from the germline V gene.